This T cell receptor (beta chain) stems from a study of blood T cells in healthy people across ages. This clonotype was found once. The CDR3 totals 14 residues. V dropped 6 bases and J dropped 8 bases, with 20 bases sitting between them. Germline assignment: CDR1 MDHEN and CDR2 SYDVKM. It was with a sample-barcoded 5' primer and a J-beta primer mix that a second PCR of roughly 7 to 12 cycles was run. One entry per CDR3 protein, called by TCRdb with MiXCR from the 5' RACE reads. The sample lists about 970,000 distinct CDR3 sequences, approximately 50% occurring once. This chain joins TRBV28 and TRBJ2-7; maybe TRBD2 (5 bases). The clonotype originates from a woman in her sixties or seventies in good health. Sequenced: blood. The CDR3 DNA reads as TGTGCCAGCAGCCAAACCAGACGGGGTAGGAAGCAGTACTTC. Translating gives CASSQTRRGRKQYF.